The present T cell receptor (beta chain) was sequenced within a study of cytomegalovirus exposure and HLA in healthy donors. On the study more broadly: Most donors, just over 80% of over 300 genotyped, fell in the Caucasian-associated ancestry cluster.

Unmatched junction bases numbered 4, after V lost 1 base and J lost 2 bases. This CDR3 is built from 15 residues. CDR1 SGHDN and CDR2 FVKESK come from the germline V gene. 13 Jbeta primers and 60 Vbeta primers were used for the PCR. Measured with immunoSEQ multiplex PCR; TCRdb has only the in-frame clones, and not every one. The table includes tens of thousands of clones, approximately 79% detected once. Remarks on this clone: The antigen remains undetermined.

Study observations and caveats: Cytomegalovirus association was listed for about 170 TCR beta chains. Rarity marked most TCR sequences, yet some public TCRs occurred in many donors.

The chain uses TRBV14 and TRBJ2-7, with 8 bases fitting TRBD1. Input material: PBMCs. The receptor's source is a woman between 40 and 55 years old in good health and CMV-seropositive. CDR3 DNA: TGTGCCAGCAGCCAAGCTGGACAGGGTACCTACGAGCAGTACTTC. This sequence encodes CASSQAGQGTYEQYF. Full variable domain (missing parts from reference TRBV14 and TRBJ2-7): EAGVTQFPSHSVIEKGQTVTLRCDPISGHDNLYWYRRVMGKEIKFLLHFVKESKQDESGMPNNRFLAERTGGTYSTLKVQPAELEDSGVYFCASSQAGQGTYEQYFGPGTRLTVT.